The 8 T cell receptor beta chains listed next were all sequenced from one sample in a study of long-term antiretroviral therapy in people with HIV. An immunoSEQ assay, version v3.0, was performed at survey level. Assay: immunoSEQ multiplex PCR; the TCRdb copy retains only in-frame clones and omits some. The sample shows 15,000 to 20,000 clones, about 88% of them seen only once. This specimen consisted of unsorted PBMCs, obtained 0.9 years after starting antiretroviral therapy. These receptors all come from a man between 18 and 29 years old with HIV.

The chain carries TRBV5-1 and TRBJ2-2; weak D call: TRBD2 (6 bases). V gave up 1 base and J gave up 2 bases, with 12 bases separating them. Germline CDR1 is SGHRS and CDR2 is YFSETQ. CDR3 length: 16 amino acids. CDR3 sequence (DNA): TGCGCCAGCAGCTTGTGGGACTCTTCAAACACCGGGGAGCTGTTTTTT. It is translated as CASSLWDSSNTGELFF.

The CDR3 sequence: CASRTGDYNSPLHF. CDR3 DNA sequence: TGTGCCAGCAGAACAGGGGACTATAATTCACCCCTCCACTTT. J is TRBJ1-6 and V is TRBV5-8; 7 bases are shared with TRBD1. The V and J ends lost 5 bases and 3 bases, in that order; junction bases with no gene match: 2. The germline V gene encodes CDR1 SGHTS and CDR2 YDEGEE. This CDR3 comprises 14 residues.

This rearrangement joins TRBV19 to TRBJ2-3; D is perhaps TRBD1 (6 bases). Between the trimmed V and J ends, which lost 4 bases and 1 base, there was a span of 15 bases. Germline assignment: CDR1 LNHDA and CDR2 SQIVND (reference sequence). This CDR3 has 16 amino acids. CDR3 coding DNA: TGTGCCAGTAGTACCGTACAGGGTGAGGGCACAGATACGCAGTATTTT. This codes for CASSTVQGEGTDTQYF.

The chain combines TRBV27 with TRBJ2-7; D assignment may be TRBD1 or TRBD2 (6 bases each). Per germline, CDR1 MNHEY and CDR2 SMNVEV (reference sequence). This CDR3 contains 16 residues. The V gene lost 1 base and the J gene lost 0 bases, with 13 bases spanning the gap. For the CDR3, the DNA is TGTGCCAGCAGTTTATACGACGGGGGCCTCTCCTACGAGCAGTACTTC. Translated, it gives CASSLYDGGLSYEQYF.

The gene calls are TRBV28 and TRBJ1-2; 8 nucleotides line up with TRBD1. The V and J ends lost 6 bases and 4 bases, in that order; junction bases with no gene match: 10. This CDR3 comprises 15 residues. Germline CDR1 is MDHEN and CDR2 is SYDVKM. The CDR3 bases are TGTGCCAGCAGCGCCAATCGACAGGGGCCCTATGGCTACACCTTC. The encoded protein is CASSANRQGPYGYTF.

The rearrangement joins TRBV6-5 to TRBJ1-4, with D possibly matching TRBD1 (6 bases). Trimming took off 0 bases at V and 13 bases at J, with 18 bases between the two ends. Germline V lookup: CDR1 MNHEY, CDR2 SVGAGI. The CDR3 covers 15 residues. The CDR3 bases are TGTGCCAGCAGTTACTCGATTCACAGGGCCTTAGGACTGTTTTTT. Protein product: CASSYSIHRALGLFF.

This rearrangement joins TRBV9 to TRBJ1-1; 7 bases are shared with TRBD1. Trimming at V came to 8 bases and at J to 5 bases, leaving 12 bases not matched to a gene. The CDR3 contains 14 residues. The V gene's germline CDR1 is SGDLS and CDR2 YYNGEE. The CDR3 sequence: CASQLTGEGTEAFF. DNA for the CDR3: TGTGCCAGTCAACTTACAGGGGAGGGGACTGAAGCTTTCTTT.

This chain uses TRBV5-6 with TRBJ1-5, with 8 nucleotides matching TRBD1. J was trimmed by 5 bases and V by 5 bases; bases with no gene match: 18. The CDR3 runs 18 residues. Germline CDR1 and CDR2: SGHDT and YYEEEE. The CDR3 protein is CASSGHRTGKLRDQPQHF. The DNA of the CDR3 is TGTGCCAGCAGTGGGCACAGGACAGGGAAGCTACGGGATCAGCCCCAGCATTTT. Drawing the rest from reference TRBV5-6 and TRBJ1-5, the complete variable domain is DAGVTQSPTHLIKTRGQQVTLRCSPKSGHDTVSWYQQALGQGPQFIFQYYEEEERQRGNFPDRFSGHQFPNYSSELNVNALLLGDSALYLCASSGHRTGKLRDQPQHFGDGTRLSIL.